This TCR beta chain came from a study of T cells in Graves' hyperthyroidism and ophthalmopathy. Any patient presenting with uncontrolled infection, other autoimmune disease, pregnancy or lactation was left out. RNA transcripts yielded amplified TCR beta CDR3 regions. First-round RT-PCR with HTBI primers amplified the TCR CDR3 region. In TCRdb, the multiplex PCR reads were re-called with MiXCR into one record per CDR3 protein. The repertoire includes roughly 700,000 distinct CDR3 sequences, roughly a sixth of them detected once, and around 15% sits in the top ten. Remarks on this clonotype: Its antigen is unknown.

Regarding the study as a whole: Most thyroid clonotypes that were expanded above 0.001 also turned up in blood.

This CDR3 region has 13 residues. Germline V lookup: CDR1 MNHEY, CDR2 SVGEGT. The V end was cut by 2 bases, the J end by 2 bases, with 6 bases between. The TCR comes from a man aged 45-65 years with Graves' hyperthyroidism. V usage is TRBV6-2 or TRBV6-3 and J usage is TRBJ1-2, with a possible D match to TRBD1 (5 bases). The sample comprised blood. The DNA of the CDR3 is TGTGCCAGCAGTTACCGACAGAACTATGGCTACACCTTC. It is translated as CASSYRQNYGYTF.